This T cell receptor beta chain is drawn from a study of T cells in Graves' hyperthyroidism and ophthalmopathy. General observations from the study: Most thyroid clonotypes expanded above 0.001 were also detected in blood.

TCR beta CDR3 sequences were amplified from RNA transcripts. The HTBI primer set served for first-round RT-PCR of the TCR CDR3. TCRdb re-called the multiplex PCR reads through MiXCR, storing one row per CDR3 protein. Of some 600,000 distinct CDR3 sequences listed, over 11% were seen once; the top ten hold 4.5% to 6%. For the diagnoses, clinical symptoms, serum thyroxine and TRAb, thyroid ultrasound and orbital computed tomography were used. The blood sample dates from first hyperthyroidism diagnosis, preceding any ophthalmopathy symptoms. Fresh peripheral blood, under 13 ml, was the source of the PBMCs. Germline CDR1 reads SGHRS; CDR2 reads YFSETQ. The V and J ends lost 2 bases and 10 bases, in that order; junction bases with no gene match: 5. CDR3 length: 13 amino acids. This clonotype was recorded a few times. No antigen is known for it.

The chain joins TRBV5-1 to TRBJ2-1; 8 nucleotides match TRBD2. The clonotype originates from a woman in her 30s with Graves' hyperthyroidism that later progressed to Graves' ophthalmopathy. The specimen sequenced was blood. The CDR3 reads CASSLSGSDEQFF. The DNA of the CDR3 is TGCGCCAGCAGCTTAAGCGGGAGTGACGAGCAGTTCTTC.